This T cell receptor (beta chain) stems from a study of CD8+ T cells in alopecia areata. The authors extracted RNA and reverse transcribed it into cDNA as the sequencing template. Measured with immunoSEQ multiplex PCR; TCRdb has only the in-frame clones, and not every one. This table holds about 30,000 clones, approximately 65% found once. PBMCs served as the source from which CD4+ and CD8+ T cells were sorted. The germline V gene has CDR1 LGHNA and CDR2 YSLEER. The CDR3 has 15 residues. V was clipped by 0 bases and J by 10 bases, with 13 bases between them. The chain links TRBV4-3 to TRBJ1-6; D gene ambiguous. The source of this sequence is a human donor with alopecia areata. The sequenced sample was NKG2D-high CD8+ T cells sorted from blood. Here the CDR3 DNA reads TGCGCCAGCAGCCAAGATTTTAGGGCTGGATCACCCCTCCACTTT. It is translated as CASSQDFRAGSPLHF.